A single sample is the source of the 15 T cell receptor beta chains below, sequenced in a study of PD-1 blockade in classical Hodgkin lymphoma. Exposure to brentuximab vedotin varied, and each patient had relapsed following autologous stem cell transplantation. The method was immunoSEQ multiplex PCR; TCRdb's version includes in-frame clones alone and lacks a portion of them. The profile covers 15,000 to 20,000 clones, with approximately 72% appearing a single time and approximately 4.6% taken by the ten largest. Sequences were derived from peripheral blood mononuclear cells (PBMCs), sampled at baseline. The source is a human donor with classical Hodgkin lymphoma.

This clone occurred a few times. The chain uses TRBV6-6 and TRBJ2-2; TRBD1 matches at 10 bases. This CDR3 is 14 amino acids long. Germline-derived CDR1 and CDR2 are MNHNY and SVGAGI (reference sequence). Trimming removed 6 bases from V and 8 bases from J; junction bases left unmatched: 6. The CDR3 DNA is TGTGCCAGCAGACCCGGGACAGGGGCAGGGGAGCTGTTTTTT. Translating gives CASRPGTGAGELFF.

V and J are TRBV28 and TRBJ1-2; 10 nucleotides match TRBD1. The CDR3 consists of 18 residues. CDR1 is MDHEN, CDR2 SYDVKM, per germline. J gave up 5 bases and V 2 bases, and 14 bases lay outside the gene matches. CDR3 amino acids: CASSLRTVGGQGRYGYTF. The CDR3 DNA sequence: TGTGCCAGCAGTTTACGGACCGTAGGGGGACAGGGGAGGTATGGCTACACCTTC.

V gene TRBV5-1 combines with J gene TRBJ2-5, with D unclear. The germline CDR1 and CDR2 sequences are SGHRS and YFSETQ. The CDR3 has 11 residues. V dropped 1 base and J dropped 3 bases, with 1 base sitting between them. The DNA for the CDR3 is TGCGCCAGCAGCTTGAAAGAGACCCAGTACTTC. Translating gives CASSLKETQYF.

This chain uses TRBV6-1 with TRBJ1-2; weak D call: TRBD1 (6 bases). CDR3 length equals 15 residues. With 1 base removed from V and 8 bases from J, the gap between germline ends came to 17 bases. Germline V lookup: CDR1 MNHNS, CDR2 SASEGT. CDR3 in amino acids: CASSEGLQGIRGYTF. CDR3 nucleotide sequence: TGTGCCAGCAGTGAAGGACTACAGGGTATCAGAGGCTACACCTTC.

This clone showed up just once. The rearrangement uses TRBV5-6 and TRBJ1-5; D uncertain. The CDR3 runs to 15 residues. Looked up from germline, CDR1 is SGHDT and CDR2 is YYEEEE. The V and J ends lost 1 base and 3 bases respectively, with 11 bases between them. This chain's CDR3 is CASSLYGSDNQPQHF. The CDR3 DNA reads TGTGCCAGCAGCTTGTACGGATCCGACAATCAGCCCCAGCATTTT.

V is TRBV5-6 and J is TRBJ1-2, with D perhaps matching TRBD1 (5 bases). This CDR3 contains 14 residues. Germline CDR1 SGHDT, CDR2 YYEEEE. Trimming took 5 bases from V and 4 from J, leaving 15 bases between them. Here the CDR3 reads CASSAVTGIYGYTF. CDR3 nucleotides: TGTGCCAGCAGTGCTGTAACAGGAATCTATGGCTACACCTTC.

The DNA for the CDR3 is TGCAGCGTTGAAAGGGAAGATACGCAGTATTTT. As protein: CSVEREDTQYF. The chain uses TRBV29-1 and TRBJ2-3; no clear D. In germline, CDR1 is SQVTM, CDR2 ANQGSEA. V was pared by 2 bases and J by 5 bases, with 5 bases between. This CDR3 has 11 residues.

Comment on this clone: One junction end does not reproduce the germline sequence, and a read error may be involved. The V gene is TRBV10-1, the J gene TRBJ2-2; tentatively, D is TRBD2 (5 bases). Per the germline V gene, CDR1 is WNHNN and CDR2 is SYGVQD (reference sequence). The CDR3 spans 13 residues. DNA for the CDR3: TGCGCCAGCAGGAGAGGGTTCACCGAGGAGCTGTTTTTT. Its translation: CASRRGFTEELFF.

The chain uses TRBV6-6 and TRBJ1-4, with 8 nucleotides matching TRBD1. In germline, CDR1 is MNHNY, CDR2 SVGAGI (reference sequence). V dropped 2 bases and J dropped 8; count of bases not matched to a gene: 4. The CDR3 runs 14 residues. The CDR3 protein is CASSYTGGTEKLFF. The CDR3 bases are TGTGCCAGCAGTTACACAGGGGGTACCGAAAAACTGTTTTTT.

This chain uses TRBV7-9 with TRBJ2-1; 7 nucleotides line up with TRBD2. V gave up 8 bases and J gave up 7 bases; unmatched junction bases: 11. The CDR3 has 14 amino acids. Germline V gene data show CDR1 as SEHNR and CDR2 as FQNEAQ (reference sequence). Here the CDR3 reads CASDHSGTTNEQFF. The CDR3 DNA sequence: TGTGCCAGCGACCATTCCGGGACTACAAATGAGCAGTTCTTC.

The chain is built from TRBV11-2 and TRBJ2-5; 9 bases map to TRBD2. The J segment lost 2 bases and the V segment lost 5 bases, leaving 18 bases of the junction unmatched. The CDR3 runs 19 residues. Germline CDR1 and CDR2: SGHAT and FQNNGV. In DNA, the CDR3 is TGTGCCAGCAGCGGCTTGGTCGGACTAGCGCTAAAGGGACAAGAGACCCAGTACTTC. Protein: CASSGLVGLALKGQETQYF.

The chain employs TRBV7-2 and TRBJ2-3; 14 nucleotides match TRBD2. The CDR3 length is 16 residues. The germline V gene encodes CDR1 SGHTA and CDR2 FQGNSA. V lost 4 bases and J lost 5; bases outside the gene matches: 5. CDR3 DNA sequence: TGTGCCAGCAGCTCGGGACTAGCGGGAGTGGTAGATACGCAGTATTTT. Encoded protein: CASSSGLAGVVDTQYF.

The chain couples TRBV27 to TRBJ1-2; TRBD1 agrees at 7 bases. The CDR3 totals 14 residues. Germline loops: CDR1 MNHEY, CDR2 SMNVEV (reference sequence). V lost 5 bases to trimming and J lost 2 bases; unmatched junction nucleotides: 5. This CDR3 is CASSAPGQNYGYTF. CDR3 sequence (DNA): TGTGCCAGCAGTGCCCCGGGACAGAACTATGGCTACACCTTC.

The CDR3 is CASSLGLRQGFHEQYF. The CDR3 DNA is TGTGCCAGCAGCTTGGGGTTGAGACAGGGGTTCCACGAGCAGTACTTC. This chain joins TRBV5-8 and TRBJ2-7; TRBD1 agrees at 8 bases. The CDR3 consists of 16 residues. With 0 bases clipped from V and 5 bases from J, the junction kept 10 bases outside the gene matches. Germline V gives CDR1 SGHTS, CDR2 YDEGEE.

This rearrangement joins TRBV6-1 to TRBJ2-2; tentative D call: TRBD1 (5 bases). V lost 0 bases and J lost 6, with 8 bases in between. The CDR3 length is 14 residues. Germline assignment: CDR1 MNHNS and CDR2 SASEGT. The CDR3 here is CASSEAGPAGELFF. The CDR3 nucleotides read TGTGCCAGCAGTGAAGCGGGGCCAGCCGGGGAGCTGTTTTTT.